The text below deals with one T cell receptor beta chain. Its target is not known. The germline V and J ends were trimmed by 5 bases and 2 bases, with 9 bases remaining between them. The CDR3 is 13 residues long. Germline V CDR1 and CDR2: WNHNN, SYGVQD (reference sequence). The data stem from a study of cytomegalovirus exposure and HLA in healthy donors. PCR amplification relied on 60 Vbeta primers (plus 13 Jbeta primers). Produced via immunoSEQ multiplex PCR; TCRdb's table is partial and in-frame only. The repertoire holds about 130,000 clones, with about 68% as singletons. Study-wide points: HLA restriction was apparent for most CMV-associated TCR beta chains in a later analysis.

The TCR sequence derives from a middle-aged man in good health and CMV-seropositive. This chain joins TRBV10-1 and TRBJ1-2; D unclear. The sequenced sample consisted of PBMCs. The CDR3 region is CASSIELNYGYTF. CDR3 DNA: TGCGCCAGCAGTATAGAACTAAACTATGGCTACACCTTC.